These 32 T cell receptor beta chains were all obtained from the same sample, sequenced in a study of shared T cell receptors in the human thymus. Produced via immunoSEQ multiplex PCR; TCRdb's table is partial and in-frame only. The table has 550,000 to 800,000 clones, 80% to 90% seen once; the top ten hold around 0.01%. These data are also associated with another study on human thymus T cells.

Sequenced: thymocytes. These receptors were collected from a girl under two years old with a congenital heart defect.

The V call is TRBV6-5, the J call TRBJ2-1; 8 bases are shared with TRBD2. CDR1 and CDR2 from the germline V gene are MNHEY and SVGAGI. The CDR3 contains 14 residues. Trimming at V came to 8 bases and at J to 3 bases, leaving 6 bases not matched to a gene. The CDR3 here is CASRGTRLYNEQFF. In nucleotides, the CDR3 is TGTGCCAGCCGGGGGACTAGACTCTACAATGAGCAGTTCTTC.

This clone appeared once. The chain uses TRBV6-5 and TRBJ2-7; D call uncertain. V was trimmed by 4 bases and J by 6 bases, leaving 13 bases between them. This CDR3 contains 13 residues. The germline CDR1 and CDR2 sequences are MNHEY and SVGAGI. Here the CDR3 reads CASSSCVICEQYF. CDR3 nucleotide sequence: TGTGCCAGCAGTTCCTGCGTTATTTGCGAGCAGTACTTC.

The rearrangement joins TRBV7-9 to TRBJ2-7, with TRBD2 matching 8 bases. Unmatched junction bases numbered 5, after V lost 4 bases and J lost 0 bases. Per germline, CDR1 SEHNR and CDR2 FQNEAQ (reference sequence). The CDR3 runs 15 residues. DNA for the CDR3: TGTGCCAGCAGCTCCGGACTAGCCCTCTCCTACGAGCAGTACTTC. Its protein product is CASSSGLALSYEQYF. The full variable domain, with the rest looked up from reference TRBV7-9 and TRBJ2-7, is DTGVSQNPRHKITKRGQNVTFRCDPISEHNRLYWYRQTLGQGPEFLTYFQNEAQLEKSRLLSDRFSAERPKGSFSTLEIQRTEQGDSAMYLCASSSGLALSYEQYFGPGTRLTVT.

The gene calls are TRBV10-3 and TRBJ2-2; D might be TRBD2 (6 bases). The germline gives CDR1 ENHRY, CDR2 SYGVKD. V was shortened by 8 bases and J by 0 bases, with 16 bases between the two germline ends. This CDR3 comprises 16 residues. CDR3 nucleotides: TGTGCCATCCGGTCCCTAGCGCGTCCGAACACCGGGGAGCTGTTTTTT. Translation: CAIRSLARPNTGELFF.

The chain employs TRBV15 and TRBJ2-3, with TRBD1 matching over 9 bases. Germline-derived CDR1 and CDR2 are LNHNV and YYDKDF (reference sequence). The CDR3 has 18 residues. V shed 3 bases and J 5 bases; nucleotides not matched to a gene: 15. The CDR3 DNA follows: TGTGCCACCAGCAGGCCCCCGAGGCTACAGGGGGCAAGAGATACGCAGTATTTT. Protein: CATSRPPRLQGARDTQYF.

The chain joins TRBV27 to TRBJ2-2; D uncertain. The CDR3 is made up of 15 amino acids. Germline V CDR1 and CDR2: MNHEY, SMNVEV (reference sequence). V dropped 2 bases and J dropped 4 bases, with 11 bases sitting between them. The CDR3 DNA reads TGTGCCAGCAGTTTAAGCTCACCCCCCACCGGGGAGCTGTTTTTT. Its translation: CASSLSSPPTGELFF.

This clone was seen a single time. The V gene is TRBV9, the J gene TRBJ1-5; 11 bases agree with TRBD1. V dropped 4 bases and J dropped 7; count of bases not matched to a gene: 7. The CDR3 contains 15 residues. Germline lookup yields CDR1 SGDLS and CDR2 YYNGEE. As DNA, the CDR3 is TGTGCCAGCAGCCCTGGACAGGGGGCGGGGCAGCCCCAGCATTTT. Its protein is CASSPGQGAGQPQHF.

The CDR3 loop is CASSEGTSGLEKQFF. The CDR3 bases are TGTGCCAGCAGCGAAGGGACTAGCGGGCTCGAAAAGCAGTTCTTC. The gene calls are TRBV5-6 and TRBJ2-1; 12 bases match TRBD2. The CDR3 is made up of 15 amino acids. Germline CDR1 SGHDT, CDR2 YYEEEE. J lost 11 bases, V lost 4 bases, and 10 bases had no gene match.

The rearrangement links TRBV11-2 to TRBJ2-7; 8 bases are shared with TRBD1. This CDR3 contains 13 residues. The germline V gene has CDR1 SGHAT and CDR2 FQNNGV. V shed 0 bases and J 5 bases; nucleotides not matched to a gene: 0. The CDR3 here is CASSLDRGHEQYF. CDR3 DNA: TGTGCCAGCAGCTTAGACAGGGGGCACGAGCAGTACTTC.

This clone was observed a few times. V gene TRBV5-4 combines with J gene TRBJ1-2; a possible D gene is TRBD1 (5 bases). This CDR3 comprises 13 residues. Deletions cut 0 bases from V and 3 bases from J, with 6 bases between. CDR1 is SGHNT and CDR2 is YYREEE in the germline V gene (reference sequence). CDR3 in amino acids: CASSLGGHYGYTF. The CDR3 DNA reads as TGTGCCAGCAGCTTGGGGGGCCACTATGGCTACACCTTC.

This rearrangement joins TRBV6-6 to TRBJ1-5; D is ambiguous. Germline lookup yields CDR1 MNHNY and CDR2 SVGAGI (reference sequence). V was pared by 8 bases and J by 5 bases, with 10 bases between. The CDR3 contains 12 residues. In DNA form, the CDR3 reads TGTGCCAGCCTCAGCGGGGATCAGCCCCAGCATTTT. This codes for CASLSGDQPQHF.

V and J are TRBV7-8 and TRBJ2-5; TRBD1 is a possible D gene (6 bases). This CDR3 comprises 14 residues. Germline-derived CDR1 and CDR2 are SGHVS and FQNEAQ. V was shortened by 1 base and J by 3 bases, with 9 bases between the two germline ends. The CDR3 spells CASSLGGHKETQYF. The CDR3 region has the DNA TGTGCCAGCAGCTTAGGGGGGCACAAAGAGACCCAGTACTTC.

The V and J genes are TRBV5-4 and TRBJ1-1; D is ambiguous. Trimming stripped 2 bases from V and 4 bases from J, with 12 bases between. Per germline, CDR1 SGHNT and CDR2 YYREEE (reference sequence). This CDR3 comprises 14 residues. CDR3 sequence: CASSFIDPGTEAFF. The CDR3 DNA sequence: TGTGCCAGCAGCTTTATAGACCCGGGCACTGAAGCTTTCTTT. The full variable domain, completed using reference TRBV5-4 and TRBJ1-1, is ETGVTQSPTHLIKTRGQQVTLRCSSQSGHNTVSWYQQALGQGPQFIFQYYREEENGRGNFPPRFSGLQFPNYSSELNVNALELDDSALYLCASSFIDPGTEAFFGQGTRLTVV.

V usage is TRBV13 and J usage is TRBJ2-5, with TRBD1 identical over 7 bases. This CDR3 is built from 16 residues. CDR1 and CDR2 (germline): PRHDT, FYEKMQ (reference sequence). V lost 3 bases and J lost 0; bases outside the gene matches: 7. The CDR3 DNA sequence: TGTGCCAGCAGCTTGACCTGGGGACAGAACCAAGAGACCCAGTACTTC. Its translation: CASSLTWGQNQETQYF.

The rearrangement uses TRBV6-1 and TRBJ1-1; 8 nucleotides match TRBD1. V lost 6 bases, J lost 0 bases, and 3 bases stayed unmatched. From germline, CDR1 is MNHNS and CDR2 SASEGT. The CDR3 contains 14 residues. Here the CDR3 DNA reads TGTGCCAGCAGGACAGGGGAAATGAACACTGAAGCTTTCTTT. It specifies CASRTGEMNTEAFF.

The chain employs TRBV28 and TRBJ1-2; 9 bases fit TRBD1. With V trimmed by 6 bases and J by 8 bases, 7 bases remained unmatched. In germline, CDR1 is MDHEN, CDR2 SYDVKM. CDR3 length: 13 amino acids. CDR3 coding DNA: TGTGCCAGCAGCCCCGGGACAGGGAACGGCTACACCTTC. This gives the protein CASSPGTGNGYTF.

The rearrangement links TRBV12-5 to TRBJ1-3; no clear D gene. The CDR3 totals 14 residues. The V gene's germline CDR1 is LGHNT and CDR2 FRNRAP. The CDR3 sequence is CAIRFGEEGNTIYF. CDR3 sequence (DNA): TGTGCCATTAGGTTCGGGGAGGAAGGAAACACCATATATTTT.

The genes are TRBV9 and TRBJ1-6; D uncertain. Deletions cut 7 bases from V and 7 bases from J, with 21 bases between. Germline loops: CDR1 SGDLS, CDR2 YYNGEE. This CDR3 spans 16 amino acids. CDR3 in amino acids: CASSGHPTPANSPLHF. The CDR3 DNA follows: TGTGCCAGCTCCGGTCACCCGACACCGGCGAATTCACCCCTCCACTTT.

The chain joins TRBV5-8 to TRBJ1-6, with D tentatively TRBD1 (6 bases). Trimming removed 3 bases from V and 2 bases from J, with 15 bases in between. Germline CDR1 is SGHTS and CDR2 is YDEGEE. CDR3 length: 17 residues. This CDR3 is CASSSGAFSPYNSPLHF. CDR3 nucleotide sequence: TGTGCCAGCAGCTCAGGGGCTTTTAGTCCCTATAATTCACCCCTCCACTTT.

The chain links TRBV27 to TRBJ2-7; TRBD2 matches 11 bases. Germline assignment: CDR1 MNHEY and CDR2 SMNVEV (reference sequence). V lost 4 bases to trimming and J lost 5 bases; unmatched junction nucleotides: 13. This CDR3 has 17 residues. The CDR3 here is CASSYGGLADPSDEQYF. CDR3 in DNA: TGTGCCAGCAGTTACGGGGGACTAGCGGACCCCTCTGACGAGCAGTACTTC.

The V call is TRBV27, the J call TRBJ2-6; D is possibly TRBD1 (6 bases). This CDR3 is built from 15 residues. CDR1 is MNHEY, CDR2 SMNVEV, per germline (reference sequence). Between the trimmed V and J ends, which lost 2 bases and 1 base, there was a span of 6 bases. CDR3 sequence: CASSLTGSGANVLTF. CDR3 nucleotides: TGTGCCAGCAGTTTAACAGGGTCTGGGGCCAACGTCCTGACTTTC.

V usage is TRBV2 and J usage is TRBJ2-5, with a tentative D call TRBD2 (7 bases). This CDR3 is 16 amino acids long. Trimming pared 6 bases from V and 5 bases from J, leaving 22 bases between. The germline gives CDR1 SNHLY, CDR2 FYNNEI. The CDR3 spells CASRRRGGGVRETQYF. The CDR3 DNA sequence: TGTGCCAGCAGACGAAGGGGCGGGGGCGTAAGGGAGACCCAGTACTTC.

The genes are TRBV6-1 and TRBJ2-7; maybe TRBD1 (5 bases). CDR3 size: 13 residues. Germline V gene lookup returns CDR1 MNHNS and CDR2 SASEGT. Trimming removed 8 bases at V and 3 bases at J, with 14 bases between. This chain's CDR3 is CASWGGAHYEQYF. The CDR3 nucleotides read TGTGCCAGCTGGGGTGGGGCCCACTACGAGCAGTACTTC.

The genes are TRBV28 and TRBJ2-7; tentatively, D is TRBD1 (7 bases). The CDR3 contains 14 residues. Per germline, CDR1 MDHEN and CDR2 SYDVKM. V was clipped by 8 bases and J by 1 base, with 15 bases between them. The CDR3 region is CASSAPGGSYEQYF. The CDR3 region has the DNA TGTGCCAGCTCCGCCCCAGGGGGGTCCTACGAGCAGTACTTC.

The chain links TRBV5-5 to TRBJ2-7; 7 positions match TRBD2. Losses at the gene ends were 4 bases for V and 3 bases for J; bases not matched to a gene: 13. Germline assignment: CDR1 SGHKS and CDR2 YYEKEE (reference sequence). The CDR3 consists of 16 residues. The DNA of the CDR3 is TGTGCCAGCAGCAGGACGACGCGGGGGTTTCTCTACGAGCAGTACTTC. Its protein is CASSRTTRGFLYEQYF.

This chain joins TRBV30 and TRBJ2-1, with 7 bases identical to TRBD2. This CDR3 has 18 amino acids. V shed 0 bases and J 6 bases; nucleotides not matched to a gene: 17. The germline CDR1 and CDR2 sequences are GTSNPN and SVGIG (reference sequence). CDR3 amino acids: CAWSVPRGVDLRGNEQFF. CDR3 bases: TGTGCCTGGAGTGTACCCCGGGGGGTAGATCTTCGTGGCAATGAGCAGTTCTTC.

V gene TRBV6-5 combines with J gene TRBJ2-7; 9 bases fit TRBD1. The germline gives CDR1 MNHEY, CDR2 SVGAGI. Germline trimming cut 6 bases from V and 6 bases from J; bases unmatched to any gene: 6. This CDR3 spans 13 amino acids. CDR3 sequence (DNA): TGTGCCAGCAGCTGGGACAGGGCTGGCGAGCAGTACTTC. Protein product: CASSWDRAGEQYF.

The chain recombines TRBV11-1 with TRBJ2-7; TRBD1 matches 7 bases. Germline V gene sequence: CDR1 SGHAT, CDR2 FQDESV (reference sequence). Unmatched junction bases numbered 6, after V lost 5 bases and J lost 2 bases. This CDR3 spans 14 amino acids. The DNA of the CDR3 is TGTGCCAGCAGCCCAGAGACAGGGACCTACGAGCAGTACTTC. Amino acids: CASSPETGTYEQYF.

The chain has TRBV14 and TRBJ2-5; TRBD2 aligns across 12 bases. V lost 4 bases to trimming and J lost 5 bases; unmatched junction nucleotides: 8. CDR3 length equals 16 residues. The germline V gene has CDR1 SGHDN and CDR2 FVKESK. The CDR3 DNA reads as TGTGCCAGCAGCCCCCATTCCGGGACTAGCGGGGAGACCCAGTACTTC. The encoded protein is CASSPHSGTSGETQYF.

The rearrangement uses TRBV29-1 and TRBJ2-6; D is possibly TRBD1 (5 bases). The CDR3 length is 15 residues. Trimming cost V 7 bases and J 1 base, with 14 bases left between them. Germline values: CDR1 SQVTM, CDR2 ANQGSEA. CDR3 loop: CSDRPPGSGANVLTF. The CDR3 region has the DNA TGCAGCGACCGACCACCAGGGTCTGGGGCCAACGTCCTGACTTTC.

The chain joins TRBV6-5 to TRBJ1-6; D remains unclear. The CDR3 extends over 14 amino acids. Germline V gives CDR1 MNHEY, CDR2 SVGAGI. Trimming took 5 bases from V and 9 from J, leaving 14 bases between them. The CDR3 region is CASSVRVSRSPLHF. CDR3 in DNA: TGTGCCAGCAGTGTTCGGGTCTCACGTTCACCCCTCCACTTT.

This chain joins TRBV7-2 and TRBJ2-7, with TRBD2 matching 14 bases. V lost 1 base to trimming and J lost 3 bases; unmatched junction nucleotides: 8. This CDR3 comprises 18 residues. The V gene's germline CDR1 is SGHTA and CDR2 FQGNSA. In DNA form, the CDR3 reads TGTGCCAGCAGCTTAGGTAGGGTGGGGACTAGCGGGAGCTACGAGCAGTACTTC. This codes for CASSLGRVGTSGSYEQYF.